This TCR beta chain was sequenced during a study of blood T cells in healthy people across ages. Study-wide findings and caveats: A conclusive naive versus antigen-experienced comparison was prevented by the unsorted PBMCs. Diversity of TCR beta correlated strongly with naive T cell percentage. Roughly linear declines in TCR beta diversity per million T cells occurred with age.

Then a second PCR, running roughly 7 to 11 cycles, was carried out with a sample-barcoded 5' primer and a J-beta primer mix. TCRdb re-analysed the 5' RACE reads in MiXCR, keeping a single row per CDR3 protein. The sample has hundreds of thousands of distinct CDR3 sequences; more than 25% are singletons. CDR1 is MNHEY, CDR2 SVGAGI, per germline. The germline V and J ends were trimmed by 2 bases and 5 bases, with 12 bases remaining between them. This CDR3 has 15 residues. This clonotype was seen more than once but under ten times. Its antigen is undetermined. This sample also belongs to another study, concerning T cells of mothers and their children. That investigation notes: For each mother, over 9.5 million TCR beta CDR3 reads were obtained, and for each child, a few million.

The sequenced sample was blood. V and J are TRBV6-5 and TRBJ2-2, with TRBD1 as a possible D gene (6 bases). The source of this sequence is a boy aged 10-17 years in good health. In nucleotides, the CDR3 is TGTGCCAGCAGTTACGGTACAGGGCGGACCGGGGAGCTGTTTTTT. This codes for CASSYGTGRTGELFF.